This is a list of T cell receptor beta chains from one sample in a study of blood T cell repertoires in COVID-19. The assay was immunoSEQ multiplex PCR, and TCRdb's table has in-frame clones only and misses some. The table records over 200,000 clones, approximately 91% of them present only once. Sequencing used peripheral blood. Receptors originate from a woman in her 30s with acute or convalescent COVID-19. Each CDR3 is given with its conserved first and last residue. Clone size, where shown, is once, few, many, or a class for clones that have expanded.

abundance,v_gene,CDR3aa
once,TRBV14,CASSQVRTAGNTIYF
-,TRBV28,CASKLPGGYTF
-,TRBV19,CASTTLSSNQPQHF
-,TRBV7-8,CASGAKVYQETQYF
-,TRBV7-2,CASSLWQAWNQPQHF
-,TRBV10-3,CAILINDSLEVHTIYF
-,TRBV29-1,CSVDAGAYEQYF
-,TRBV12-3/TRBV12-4,CASSLLVSNEQFF
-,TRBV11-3,CASSLSLAGPYEQYF
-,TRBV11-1,CASSPGTDATNEKLFF
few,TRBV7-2,CASSLAQPSRRFF
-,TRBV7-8,CASSLAILGLAGAGELFF
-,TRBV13,CASSASSNEQYF
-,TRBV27,CASSFGREFQSLHF
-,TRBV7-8,CASSLYETGGEKLFF
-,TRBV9,CASSEALNTEAFF
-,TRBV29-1,CSVLGGGQGIVPGELFF
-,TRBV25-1,CASSATGKQPQHF
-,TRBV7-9,CASSLAGGNQPQHF
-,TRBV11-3,CASSLDLTSGYTF
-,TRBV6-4,CASSARLAYHNEQFF
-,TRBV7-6,CASSLGARGPYEQYF
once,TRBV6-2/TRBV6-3,CASSYQFGGTNQPQHF
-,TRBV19,CASSMTRNTDTQYF
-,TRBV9,CASSDRDREQFF
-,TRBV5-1,CASSLGTLAGGPETQYF
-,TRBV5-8,CASSADIEYGYTF
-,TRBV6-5,CASSYIFSGELFF
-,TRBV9,CASSPNSQSSGNTIYF
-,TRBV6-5,CASSYWGQNYEQYF
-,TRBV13,CASSFLAGGAETQYF
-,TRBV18,CASSPSGLNYGYTF
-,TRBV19,CASRVQGADEKLFF
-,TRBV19,CASSPPGNQPQHF
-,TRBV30,CAWSRGPGELFF
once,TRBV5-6,CASSLAGSRGEAFF
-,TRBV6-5,CASRKDRGNQPQHF
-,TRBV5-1,CASSRDLDRVGGNTIYF
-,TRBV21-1,CASSSLRDSSEMGTEAFF
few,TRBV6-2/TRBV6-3,CASSRRDGGPEAFF
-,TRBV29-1,CSVTGGLDEQFF
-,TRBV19,CASSIEASGRVGNIQYF
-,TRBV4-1,CASSFPRTSGLTDTQYF
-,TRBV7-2,CASSLPDLGRTDTQYF
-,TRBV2,CASRGPGEREYNEQFF
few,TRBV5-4,CASSLGASGLTGELFF
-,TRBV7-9,CASSSKEGRIGEQFF
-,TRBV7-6,CASSWIPGPSTDTQYF
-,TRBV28,CASSSDGRRGRGEKLFF
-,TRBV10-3,CAISGWTDPSGNTIYF
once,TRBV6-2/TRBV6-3,CASSPLAGAKETQYF
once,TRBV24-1,CATETSGRLGEQYF
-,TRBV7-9,CASSLAGGAGQTYEQYF
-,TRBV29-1,CSVLRGQPSYEQYF
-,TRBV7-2,CASSSGGLAGDYEQFF
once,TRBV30,CAWKHSGNTIYF
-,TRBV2,CASRLGGTYEQYF
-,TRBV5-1,CASSKGGSSGNTIYF
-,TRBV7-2,CASSPDRGFTDIQYF